The 6 T cell receptor beta chains below come from one sample, sequenced in a study of blood T cell repertoires in COVID-19. Assay: immunoSEQ multiplex PCR; the TCRdb copy retains only in-frame clones and omits some. The sample contains about 250,000 clones, about 83% of which appear only once. Specimen: peripheral blood. The receptors derive from a woman aged 80 or older with COVID-19, enrolled during active disease.

The chain is built from TRBV14 and TRBJ1-1; 7 bases are shared with TRBD1. In germline, CDR1 is SGHDN, CDR2 FVKESK. Unmatched junction bases numbered 13, after V lost 8 bases and J lost 10 bases. The CDR3 covers 13 residues. The CDR3 here is CASAGTRQGLAFF. CDR3 nucleotide sequence: TGTGCCAGCGCAGGTACCCGACAGGGTTTAGCTTTCTTT. The whole variable domain, remainder taken from reference TRBV14 and TRBJ1-1, is EAGVTQFPSHSVIEKGQTVTLRCDPISGHDNLYWYRRVMGKEIKFLLHFVKESKQDESGMPNNRFLAERTGGTYSTLKVQPAELEDSGVYFCASAGTRQGLAFFGQGTRLTVV.

The V gene is TRBV7-6, the J gene TRBJ2-2; tentatively, D is TRBD2 (6 bases). The V gene's germline CDR1 is SGHVS and CDR2 FNYEAQ. V was trimmed by 4 bases and J by 5 bases, leaving 14 bases between them. CDR3 length: 15 amino acids. This chain's CDR3 is CASSSGLGETGELFF. The CDR3 region has the DNA TGTGCCAGCAGCTCGGGACTCGGGGAGACCGGGGAGCTGTTTTTT.

CDR3 nucleotide sequence: TGTGCCAGCAGCGTATCTTCAGGGGGGTTTGGAGAGACCCAGTACTTC. Its translation is CASSVSSGGFGETQYF. V usage is TRBV9 and J usage is TRBJ2-5; a possible D gene is TRBD1 (7 bases). Germline V CDR1 and CDR2: SGDLS, YYNGEE. This CDR3 comprises 16 residues. Trimming shortened V by 1 base and J by 4 bases, and 17 bases separated the two germline ends.

The V call is TRBV3-1 (or the pseudogene TRBV3-2), the J call TRBJ2-1; 9 positions match TRBD2. The germline V gene has CDR1 LGHDT and CDR2 YNNKEL (reference sequence). The CDR3 totals 16 residues. Germline trimming cut 3 bases from V and 0 bases from J; bases unmatched to any gene: 3. The CDR3 here is CASSHTRGGSYNEQFF. The CDR3 DNA reads TGTGCCAGCAGCCATACGCGGGGGGGCTCCTACAATGAGCAGTTCTTC.

V usage is TRBV6-5 and J usage is TRBJ2-3; TRBD1 agrees at 7 bases. This CDR3 comprises 12 residues. Trimming cost V 6 bases and J 9 bases; bases outside gene matches: 6. Germline CDR1 reads MNHEY; CDR2 reads SVGAGI. CDR3 amino acids: CASSVGQTTQYF. CDR3 in DNA: TGTGCCAGCAGCGTGGGACAGACCACGCAGTATTTT.

This chain uses TRBV28 with TRBJ1-2; the match to TRBD1 covers 8 bases. Germline loops: CDR1 MDHEN, CDR2 SYDVKM. The CDR3 totals 16 residues. The V segment lost 3 bases and the J segment 8 bases; nucleotides outside the gene matches: 14. CDR3 loop: CASSFLRTGLGGGYTF. Written as DNA, the CDR3 is TGTGCCAGCAGTTTCCTCCGGACAGGGCTTGGAGGAGGCTACACCTTC.